This record looks at one T cell receptor beta chain sequence and its context. The CDR3 contains 15 residues. V lost 2 bases, J lost 2 bases, and 12 bases lay in between. Germline V gene lookup returns CDR1 MNHNS and CDR2 SASEGT. The data are from a study of blood T cell repertoires in COVID-19. Overall study: Spain, Italy and the United States supplied samples that represented acute and convalescent COVID-19.

Original data processing: Estimation of nucleated cell counts relied on the amplification of reference gene primers. The table came from immunoSEQ multiplex PCR; TCRdb's copy has only in-frame clones and leaves some out. That table is the source of V, J and clone size, and D and trimming were worked out from the DNA. The table shows about 120,000 clones, with 82% occurring only once. The sample was peripheral blood. The origin of this receptor is a human donor in a cohort sampled during active COVID-19. This chain links TRBV6-1 with TRBJ2-5, with TRBD1 as a possible D gene (5 bases). CDR3 sequence: CASSEWGLMQETQYF. For the CDR3, the DNA is TGTGCCAGCAGTGAATGGGGCCTTATGCAAGAGACCCAGTACTTC.